The clone carrying this T cell receptor beta chain was observed at least ten times. The record originates from a study of identical twins. Each CDR3 protein is one row after TCRdb ran MiXCR on the 5' RACE reads. The sample lists hundreds of thousands of distinct CDR3 sequences, roughly 12% occurring once. The CDR3 has 18 amino acids. Germline CDR1 MNHEY, CDR2 SVGAGI. V trimming: 2 bases; J trimming: 2 bases; junction bases outside the gene matches: 10. This sample was also put to use in a study of yellow fever vaccine responses in identical twins.

The sequenced sample was PBMCs. J is TRBJ2-2 and V is TRBV6-5; TRBD2 matches 8 bases. The receptor's source is a woman aged 18-29 years in good health. The CDR3 DNA follows: TGTGCCAGCAGTTACACCCTAGGCGGGGGGCTTAACACCGGGGAGCTGTTTTTT. It codes for CASSYTLGGGLNTGELFF.